The T cell receptor (beta chain) described here comes from a study of CD8 T cells in ankylosing spondylitis (TCRdb year 2017). As for the study more broadly: To find TCR variants linked to disease, the study profiled T cell receptor beta repertoires in ankylosing spondylitis patients and healthy donors. In total, the full study cohort was made up of 100 to 140 healthy donors and 25 ankylosing spondylitis patients. Peripheral blood was sampled, and synovial fluid was additionally collected from ankylosing spondylitis patients. What the work shows at the level of the full study, not this receptor alone: The disease-linked clones showed a CD8+ phenotype and occurred at relatively low frequencies in peripheral blood. Blood from ankylosing spondylitis patients appeared to be characterized by a TCR beta motif composed of 7 to 9 highly homologous amino acid variants. Some motif variants had previously been reported in the synovial fluid and blood of reactive arthritis patients, which suggests shared mechanisms of disease initiation. The disease-linked clones were reported as significantly enriched in matched synovial fluid samples from ankylosing spondylitis patients.

This clonotype was seen more than once but under ten times. The target of this receptor is not known. No base quality information exists; no much larger clone differs at one position. Its CDR3 holds 15 amino acids, cysteine through phenylalanine. This entry keeps only the CDR3 DNA: 45 bases, framed from base 1. V trim: 4 bases; J trim: 5 bases; unmatched bases: 4. In the germline V gene (reference sequence), CDR1 corresponds to PRHDT and CDR2 to FYEKMQ. Reads for this sample came from an Illumina HiSeq 2500. TCR beta libraries were prepared by quantitative 5'-RACE with molecular barcodes. The paper's data handling went like this. To identify disease-linked TCR variants, a new computational method was used, one built on a probabilistic model of VDJ rearrangement. The raw public reads went through TCRdb reprocessing: fastp at Q25, MiXCR clone calling, in-frame beta chains kept. Each CDR3 protein gets just one entry, which takes the most common genes and DNA from the rows behind it. It is TCRdb's table, rather than the study itself, that gives the V and J calls and clone size. The sample table shows under 200,000 distinct CDR3 sequences, and 9.8% are seen once. The top ten clones comprise about 16% of the sample.

The sequence joins TRBV13 to TRBJ2-1; 11 of the junction bases match TRBD1. Source material: blood, either unsorted or a sorted T cell fraction (not recorded which). The sequence was obtained from a female donor with ankylosing spondylitis or in good health (not recorded which). The sequenced DNA is TGTGCCAGCAGCTCCTCGGGACAGGGGGACAATGAGCAGTTCTTC. This is translated as CASSSSGQGDNEQFF.